One and the same sample provided the 15 T cell receptor beta chains below, sequenced in a study of CD8 T cells in ankylosing spondylitis. TCRdb ran MiXCR on the 5' RACE reads and lists one entry per CDR3 protein. The sample includes around 150,000 distinct CDR3 sequences, under 45% of them seen just once. Sequences were obtained from synovial fluid, either unsorted or a sorted T cell fraction (not recorded which). Source of these receptors: a male donor with ankylosing spondylitis.

This clonotype was detected many times. The chain joins TRBV28 to TRBJ2-5; 11 positions match TRBD1. V lost 5 bases to trimming and J lost 1 base; unmatched junction nucleotides: 6. The CDR3 extends over 16 amino acids. The germline CDR1 and CDR2 sequences are MDHEN and SYDVKM. The CDR3 region is CASSPRGTGGQETQYF. The CDR3 region has the DNA TGTGCCAGCAGTCCAAGGGGGACAGGGGGCCAAGAGACCCAGTACTTC.

CDR3 sequence reads: CASSLYISSYNEQFF. The CDR3 nucleotides are TGTGCCAGCAGTTTGTACATAAGCTCCTACAATGAGCAGTTCTTC. The genes are TRBV12-3 or TRBV12-4 and TRBJ2-1; D gene ambiguous. Trimming stripped 3 bases from V and 0 bases from J, with 9 bases between. The CDR3 is made up of 15 amino acids.

This clonotype occurred a few times. The chain has TRBV4-1 and TRBJ1-1; no clear D. Germline loops: CDR1 MGHRA, CDR2 YSYEKL. This CDR3 is 13 amino acids long. V was shortened by 4 bases and J by 10 bases, with 16 bases between the two germline ends. CDR3 coding DNA: TGCGCCAGCAGCCCGAGTCCGCTGTTTGTAGCTTTCTTT. Its translation is CASSPSPLFVAFF.

Ten or more counts support this clonotype. This chain connects TRBV6-1 to TRBJ1-1; no definite D call. V gave up 5 bases and J gave up 3 bases, with 10 bases separating them. The CDR3 has 13 amino acids. Looked up from germline, CDR1 is MNHNS and CDR2 is SASEGT. CDR3 region: CASSRVSDTEAFF. CDR3 coding DNA: TGTGCCAGCAGTAGAGTGTCGGACACTGAAGCTTTCTTT.

This clonotype was seen ten or more times. V gene TRBV27 combines with J gene TRBJ1-4; maybe TRBD1 (5 bases). Deletions cut 3 bases from V and 6 bases from J, with 8 bases between. Germline CDR1 is MNHEY and CDR2 is SMNVEV (reference sequence). This CDR3 has 13 amino acids. The CDR3 is CASSFQGDEKLFF. As DNA, the CDR3 is TGTGCCAGCAGTTTTCAGGGAGATGAAAAACTGTTTTTT.

In nucleotides, the CDR3 is TGCAGTGCTAGAGGGGGTGAGCAGTTCTTC. It encodes CSARGGEQFF. The chain is built from TRBV20-1 and TRBJ2-1; D ambiguous. Trimming cost V 1 base and J 9 bases, with 4 bases left between them. Looked up from germline, CDR1 is DFQATT and CDR2 is SNEGSKA (reference sequence). The CDR3 length is 10 residues.

This CDR3 is CATSRSPEGIGYTF. CDR3 nucleotides: TGTGCCACCAGCAGATCCCCCGAGGGAATTGGCTACACCTTC. This chain joins TRBV15 and TRBJ1-2, with D hard to call. Germline CDR1 is LNHNV and CDR2 is YYDKDF (reference sequence). The CDR3 is made up of 14 amino acids. The V end was cut by 2 bases, the J end by 7 bases, with 14 bases between.

This clonotype was seen a few times. This chain links TRBV29-1 with TRBJ2-4; D gene unclear. CDR3 length: 12 amino acids. The germline V gene has CDR1 SQVTM and CDR2 ANQGSEA. V was shortened by 2 bases and J by 5 bases, with 7 bases between the two germline ends. The CDR3 region is CSVELWQNIQYF. In nucleotides, the CDR3 is TGCAGCGTTGAACTTTGGCAAAACATTCAGTACTTC.

There are many counts of this clonotype. The CDR3 region is CASSSSGGLPIPGQETQYF. The CDR3 bases are TGTGCCAGCAGTTCTAGCGGGGGGCTGCCCATACCAGGCCAAGAGACCCAGTACTTC. J is TRBJ2-5 and V is TRBV12-3 or TRBV12-4; 11 bases line up with TRBD2. The V gene end was trimmed by 4 bases and the J gene end by 1 base; junction bases not matched to a gene: 14. This CDR3 spans 19 amino acids.

The CDR3 region has the DNA TGTGCCAGCAGTTTATGGGACTGGAGGCCCTACGTGGAGCAGTACTTC. Translation gives CASSLWDWRPYVEQYF. The genes are TRBV28 and TRBJ2-7; TRBD2 is a possible D gene (5 bases). This CDR3 is built from 16 residues. Germline CDR1 is MDHEN and CDR2 is SYDVKM. The V and J ends lost 0 bases and 7 bases respectively, with 19 bases between them.

This sequence joins TRBV7-3 and TRBJ2-3, with 8 positions matching TRBD1. CDR3 length: 14 residues. CDR1 and CDR2 (germline): SGHTA, FQGTGA. V shed 4 bases, J shed 6 bases, and the junction held 6 bases outside the gene matches. Written as DNA, the CDR3 is TGTGCCAGCAGCTCCGACAGGGGTCGCGATACGCAGTATTTT. It specifies CASSSDRGRDTQYF.

The rearrangement links TRBV20-1 to TRBJ1-1; no clear D gene. Trimming removed 0 bases from V and 0 bases from J, with 20 bases in between. The V gene's germline CDR1 is DFQATT and CDR2 SNEGSKA (reference sequence). The CDR3 covers 18 residues. The CDR3 loop reads CSARDNPWTYNMNTEAFF. The CDR3, as DNA: TGCAGTGCTAGAGATAACCCCTGGACTTACAATATGAACACTGAAGCTTTCTTT.

This clonotype showed up many times. The V and J genes are TRBV24-1 and TRBJ2-2, with 8 bases aligning to TRBD1. Germline trimming cut 3 bases from V and 3 bases from J; bases unmatched to any gene: 8. The CDR3 is 17 residues long. The germline V gene encodes CDR1 KGHDR and CDR2 SFDVKD. CDR3 loop: CATSDPDRDGDTGELFF. CDR3 nucleotides: TGTGCCACCAGTGATCCGGACAGGGACGGGGACACCGGGGAGCTGTTTTTT.

The chain is built from TRBV27 and TRBJ2-3, with a weak D call TRBD1 (6 bases). Trimming took 8 bases from V and 2 from J, leaving 20 bases between them. This CDR3 has 16 residues. Germline CDR1 reads MNHEY; CDR2 reads SMNVEV (reference sequence). The CDR3 is CASRTAALFVTDTQYF. DNA for the CDR3: TGTGCCAGCCGGACAGCCGCCCTTTTCGTCACAGATACGCAGTATTTT.

Comments on this clonotype: At one of its ends the junction is not consistent with the germline gene, which may arise from a read error. The V gene is TRBV7-7, the J gene TRBJ2-1, with D unclear. Per the germline V gene, CDR1 is SSHAT and CDR2 is FNYEAQ (reference sequence). CDR3 size: 14 residues. CDR3 amino acids: CASSPYLGPNEQFF. DNA of the CDR3: TGTGCTAGCAGCCCATATCTGGGCCCCAATGAGCAGTTCTTC.